This T cell receptor beta chain is from a study of somatic mutations in cytotoxic T cells in rheumatoid arthritis. The repertoire was sequenced with immunoSEQ multiplex PCR; TCRdb's copy has only in-frame clones and lacks some. The table includes some 10,000 clones, 85% to 95% detected once. The J segment lost 2 bases and the V segment lost 4 bases, leaving 7 bases of the junction unmatched. The CDR3 extends over 15 amino acids. Germline lookup yields CDR1 SGHNT and CDR2 YYREEE (reference sequence). The TCR comes from a woman aged 18 to 35 with rheumatoid arthritis. Sequenced sample: CD8+ T cells sorted from blood. This chain links TRBV5-4 with TRBJ2-7; TRBD2 agrees at 9 bases. CDR3 nucleotide sequence: TGTGCCAGCAGCCCCAGCGGGGGGCCGACCTACGAGCAGTACTTC. Its translation: CASSPSGGPTYEQYF.